These 10 T cell receptor beta chains came from one sample sequenced in a study of blood T cell repertoires in COVID-19. Using immunoSEQ multiplex PCR, the repertoire was profiled, and TCRdb retains in-frame clones only, with some absent. The sample yields 200,000 to 300,000 clones, approximately 85% seen once. Source material: peripheral blood. These receptors were obtained from a woman older than 75 with COVID-19, enrolled during active disease.

This clone was recorded once. The CDR3 DNA is TGTGCCAGCAGGGTGACAGTTTCCTATGGCTACACCTTC. Amino acid sequence: CASRVTVSYGYTF. V usage is TRBV6-5 and J usage is TRBJ1-2, with D possibly matching TRBD1 (5 bases). CDR1 is MNHEY, CDR2 SVGAGI, per germline. Trimming took 6 bases from V and 4 from J, leaving 12 bases between them. The CDR3 covers 13 residues.

The chain combines TRBV28 with TRBJ2-7; no firm D call. Trimming cost V 5 bases and J 1 base, with 15 bases left between them. This CDR3 region has 15 residues. From germline, CDR1 is MDHEN and CDR2 SYDVKM. The CDR3 sequence is CASSVMGVGSYEQYF. CDR3 nucleotide sequence: TGTGCCAGCAGTGTTATGGGTGTCGGGTCCTACGAGCAGTACTTC.

V gene TRBV5-1 combines with J gene TRBJ1-4, with a possible D match to TRBD1 (6 bases). Trimming pared 2 bases from V and 7 bases from J, leaving 12 bases between. In germline, CDR1 is SGHRS, CDR2 YFSETQ. This CDR3 is built from 14 residues. The CDR3 spells CASSLGTIGEKLFF. CDR3 sequence (DNA): TGCGCCAGCAGCTTAGGGACAATCGGTGAAAAACTGTTTTTT.

The chain joins TRBV6-5 to TRBJ1-1, with D tentatively TRBD1 (6 bases). CDR3 length equals 14 residues. The germline V gene has CDR1 MNHEY and CDR2 SVGAGI. The V gene lost 2 bases and the J gene lost 4 bases, with 11 bases spanning the gap. CDR3 coding DNA: TGTGCCAGCAGTTACGGACAGTCGAGCACTGAAGCTTTCTTT. Its protein is CASSYGQSSTEAFF.

Written as DNA, the CDR3 is TGTGCCAGTAGTAAGGGACAGGGGGCAGCCAAAAACATTCAGTACTTC. It encodes CASSKGQGAAKNIQYF. The genes are TRBV19 and TRBJ2-4; 12 bases agree with TRBD1. CDR3 length: 16 amino acids. The germline gives CDR1 LNHDA, CDR2 SQIVND (reference sequence). After removal of 4 bases from V and 0 bases from J, the junction contained 1 base not matched to a gene. The full variable domain, completed using reference TRBV19 and TRBJ2-4, is DGGITQSPKYLFRKEGQNVTLSCEQNLNHDAMYWYRQDPGQGLRLIYYSQIVNDFQKGDIAEGYSVSREKKESFPLTVTSAQKNPTAFYLCASSKGQGAAKNIQYFGAGTRLSVL.

The rearrangement uses TRBV5-6 and TRBJ2-3, with TRBD2 identical over 12 bases. The germline V gene encodes CDR1 SGHDT and CDR2 YYEEEE. The CDR3 totals 15 residues. V lost 5 bases to trimming and J lost 5 bases; unmatched junction nucleotides: 6. CDR3 bases: TGTGCCAGCAGTCCACTAGCGGGGGGCCAAGATACGCAGTATTTT. It codes for CASSPLAGGQDTQYF.

The V gene is TRBV5-1, the J gene TRBJ1-3, with no clear D. Trimming took 3 bases from V and 3 from J, leaving 7 bases between them. Germline values: CDR1 SGHRS, CDR2 YFSETQ. This CDR3 has 13 residues. The CDR3 region is CASSSGFGNTIYF. CDR3 nucleotide sequence: TGCGCCAGCAGCTCCGGGTTTGGAAACACCATATATTTT.

The chain couples TRBV6-5 to TRBJ2-1; 8 bases line up with TRBD2. The CDR3 contains 15 residues. V was pared by 6 bases and J by 2 bases, with 6 bases of the junction left unmatched. CDR1 MNHEY and CDR2 SVGAGI come from the germline V gene. CDR3 protein: CASSRTSSTYNEQFF. The DNA of the CDR3 is TGTGCCAGCAGCCGGACTAGCTCAACCTACAATGAGCAGTTCTTC.

About this clone itself: The same CDR3 also results from other DNA sequences found in this sample. The chain combines TRBV6-5 with TRBJ1-1; D gene unclear. Trimming left V 4 bases short and J 0 bases short, with 3 bases between. CDR1 and CDR2 (germline): MNHEY, SVGAGI. The length of the CDR3 is 12 residues. CDR3 coding DNA: TGTGCCAGCAGTTCGGTGAACACTGAAGCTTTCTTT. Its translation is CASSSVNTEAFF.

The chain couples TRBV7-8 to TRBJ1-5; D is undetermined. The CDR3 has 13 residues. The germline V gene encodes CDR1 SGHVS and CDR2 FQNEAQ. V was cut by 1 base and J by 5 bases, with 6 bases left in between. This chain's CDR3 is CASSLGLDQPQHF. CDR3 nucleotides: TGTGCCAGCAGCTTAGGACTGGATCAGCCCCAGCATTTT.